This T cell receptor beta chain was documented in a study of blood T cell repertoires in COVID-19. Study background: Samples came from the United States, Italy and Spain, spanning acute and convalescent COVID-19. PBMCs, B-cell-depleted T cells, or T cells provided the cDNA or gDNA that made up the material.

Per the germline V gene, CDR1 is LGHDT and CDR2 is YNNKEL (reference sequence). This CDR3 spans 12 amino acids. V lost 0 bases to trimming and J lost 12 bases; unmatched junction nucleotides: 5. In the source study's methods: Reference gene primers were amplified, and this amplification served to estimate nucleated cell counts. The repertoire was sequenced with immunoSEQ multiplex PCR; TCRdb's copy has only in-frame clones and lacks some. The DNA was the basis for D and trimming; V, J and clone size are from that table. Seen here are over 40,000 clones, 91% observed once, and the top ten hold 6.4%. Sequencing used peripheral blood. The rearrangement joins TRBV3-1 (or the pseudogene TRBV3-2) to TRBJ2-7, with 7 bases identical to TRBD2. The sequence was collected from a man aged 70-80 years with active COVID-19. The CDR3: CASSQDWTRLYF. In DNA form, the CDR3 reads TGTGCCAGCAGCCAAGATTGGACTAGACTGTACTTC.